Listed here is a single T cell receptor (beta chain). Its antigen is unknown. CD4+ T cells that had been cultured provided DNA sequenced with the Oncomine TCR Beta short-read assay. MiXCR, run by TCRdb on the PCR reads, gives a single entry per CDR3 protein. The repertoire includes under 15,000 distinct CDR3 sequences, under 55% of them detected once, and about 22% sits in the top ten. The data stem from a study of vaccination and CD4 T cells after COVID-19. In the study overall: Post-vaccine specimens were obtained a median about 69 days after dose two (range 14 to 241).

Trimming removed 0 bases from V and 2 bases from J, with 11 bases in between. This CDR3 region has 15 residues. The germline gives CDR1 MNHEY, CDR2 SVGAGI. Treatment specified: roughly ten-day PBMC culture with coronavirus spike peptide pools or control peptides (ViraFEST assay). The clonotype was recovered from a human donor who had recovered from COVID-19. This specimen was CD4+ T cells from blood, cultured in vitro, taken before SARS-CoV-2 vaccination. The chain couples TRBV6-5 to TRBJ2-7; D tentatively reads TRBD1 or TRBD2 (6 bases each). CDR3 nucleotides: TGTGCCAGCAGTTACTCGCGGGACACTACCTACGAGCAGTACTTC. Protein sequence: CASSYSRDTTYEQYF.